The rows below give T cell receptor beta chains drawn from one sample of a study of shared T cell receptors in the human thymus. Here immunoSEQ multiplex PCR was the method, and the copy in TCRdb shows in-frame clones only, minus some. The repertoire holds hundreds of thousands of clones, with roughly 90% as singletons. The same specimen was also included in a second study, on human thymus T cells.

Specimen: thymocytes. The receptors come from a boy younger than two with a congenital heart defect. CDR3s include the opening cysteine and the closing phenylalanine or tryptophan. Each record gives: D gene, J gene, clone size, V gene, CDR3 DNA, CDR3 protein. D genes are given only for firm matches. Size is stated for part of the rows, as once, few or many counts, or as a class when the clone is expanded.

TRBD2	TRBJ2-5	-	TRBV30	TGTGCCTGGACCCCCCCGCCGGCGGGAGGAGAGACCCAGTACTTC	CAWTPPPAGGETQYF
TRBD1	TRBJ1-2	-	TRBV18	TGTGCCAGCTCATTCTTCCGGGACAGGGGTAGTGGCTACACCTTC	CASSFFRDRGSGYTF
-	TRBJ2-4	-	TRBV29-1	TGCAGCGTTGAGGGGCGGGGGGACAGCACTATAGCCAAAAACATTCAGTACTTC	CSVEGRGDSTIAKNIQYF
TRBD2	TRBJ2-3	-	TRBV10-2	TGCGCCAGCAGTGAGGCGGGACTAGCGGCACTCAACGCAGATACGCAGTATTTT	CASSEAGLAALNADTQYF
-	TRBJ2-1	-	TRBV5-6	TGTGCCAGCAGCTTGGTCGGTAACGCAAGCTCCTACAATGAGCAGTTCTTC	CASSLVGNASSYNEQFF
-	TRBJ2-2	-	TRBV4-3	TGCGCCAGCAGCCAGGGGGAGGATCGGACCGGGGAGCTGTTTTTT	CASSQGEDRTGELFF
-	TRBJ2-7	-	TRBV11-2	TGTGCCAGCAGCACCCGACTACTGAGCTCCTACGAGCAGTACTTC	CASSTRLLSSYEQYF
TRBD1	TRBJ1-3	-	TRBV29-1	TGCAGCGTTGATACTGGACAGGGCTCTGGAAACACCATATATTTT	CSVDTGQGSGNTIYF
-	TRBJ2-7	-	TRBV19	TGTGCCAGTAGTATGGGCAGACTATACGAGCAGTACTTC	CASSMGRLYEQYF
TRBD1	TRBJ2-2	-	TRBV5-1	TGCGCCAGCAGCCCTGGGCCTAGACAGGGGGGGACCGGGGAGCTGTTTTTT	CASSPGPRQGGTGELFF
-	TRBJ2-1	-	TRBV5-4	TGTGCCAGCAGCTTGACACCGCCAAGAGGATACAATGAGCAGTTCTTC	CASSLTPPRGYNEQFF
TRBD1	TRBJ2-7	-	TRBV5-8	TGTGCCAGCAGCTACGACAGGGTGACCTACGAGCAGTACTTC	CASSYDRVTYEQYF
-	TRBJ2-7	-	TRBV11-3	TGTGCCAGCAGCTTAGACGCTACCTCGATATCCTACGAGCAGTACTTC	CASSLDATSISYEQYF
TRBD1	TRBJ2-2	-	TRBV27	TGTGCCAGCAGTGACAGGGGGGGCACCGGGGAGCTGTTTTTT	CASSDRGGTGELFF
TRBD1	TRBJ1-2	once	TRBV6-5	TGTGCCAGCAGTGACAGGGGGCCCAGCTTGCGCTACACCTTC	CASSDRGPSLRYTF
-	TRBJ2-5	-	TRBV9	TGTGCCAGCAGCGGGACTGGCGCCCAAGAGACCCAGTACTTC	CASSGTGAQETQYF
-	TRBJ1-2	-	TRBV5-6	TGTGCCAGCAGCTTGGGCGTCAGGGTTCCCTACACCTTC	CASSLGVRVPYTF
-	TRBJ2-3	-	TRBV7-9	TGTGCCAGCAGCTTAGGGCCAACCCACACAGATACGCAGTATTTT	CASSLGPTHTDTQYF